This entry lists 2 T cell receptor beta chains sequenced from one sample in a study of technical replicates of blood from four donors. Repertoires were generated with immunoSEQ multiplex PCR, while TCRdb's copy carries only in-frame clones and drops some. Among approximately 89,000 clones listed, about 94% were seen once. The source material was T cells isolated from PBMCs. These receptor sequences come from a human donor in good health.

This chain connects TRBV19 to TRBJ2-5, with D perhaps matching TRBD1 (5 bases). CDR1 LNHDA and CDR2 SQIVND come from the germline V gene (reference sequence). Trimming pared 5 bases from V and 5 bases from J, leaving 12 bases between. The CDR3 runs 13 residues. This CDR3 reads CASSPRASETQYF. CDR3 nucleotides: TGTGCCAGTAGTCCCAGGGCTTCCGAGACCCAGTACTTC.

The rearrangement joins TRBV5-8 to TRBJ1-3; TRBD1 might be the D (5 bases). V lost 4 bases, J lost 4 bases, and 15 bases lay in between. CDR3 size: 15 residues. CDR1 SGHTS and CDR2 YDEGEE come from the germline V gene. The CDR3 DNA follows: TGTGCCAGCAGCCTAGGGGCGGGGGACGGAAACACCATATATTTT. Its protein is CASSLGAGDGNTIYF.